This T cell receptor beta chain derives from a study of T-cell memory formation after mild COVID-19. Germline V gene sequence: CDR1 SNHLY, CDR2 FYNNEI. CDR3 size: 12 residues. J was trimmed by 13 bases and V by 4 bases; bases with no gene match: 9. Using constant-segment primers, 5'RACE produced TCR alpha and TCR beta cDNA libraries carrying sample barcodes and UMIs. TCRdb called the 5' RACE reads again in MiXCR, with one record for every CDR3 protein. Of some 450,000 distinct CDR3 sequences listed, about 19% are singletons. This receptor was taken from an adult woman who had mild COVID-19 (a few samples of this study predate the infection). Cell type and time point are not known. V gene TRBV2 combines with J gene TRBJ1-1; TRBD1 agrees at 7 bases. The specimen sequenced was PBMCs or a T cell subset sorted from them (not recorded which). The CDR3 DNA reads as TGTGCCAGCAGTGTCGGGACAGAGGATGATTTCTTT. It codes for CASSVGTEDDFF.